Each of the 25 T cell receptor beta chains below was sequenced from the same sample in a study of T cells in tumors after PD-1 blockade. Clones were sequenced by immunoSEQ multiplex PCR, and TCRdb holds only the in-frame ones, with some missing. The sample has 55,000 to 65,000 clones, 80% seen once. The sequencing used PBMCs, collected before anti-PD-1 treatment. Receptors were obtained from a human donor with basal cell carcinoma.

This clone was picked up a small number of times. The rearrangement links TRBV18 to TRBJ1-2, with D uncertain. The CDR3 is 15 residues long. Germline V lookup: CDR1 KGHSH, CDR2 LQKENI. V was trimmed by 2 bases and J by 2 bases, leaving 12 bases between them. The chain's CDR3 is CASSPRPPPNYGYTF. CDR3 DNA: TGTGCCAGCTCACCAAGACCACCGCCGAACTATGGCTACACCTTC.

This sequence joins TRBV6-5 and TRBJ1-2, with D perhaps TRBD1 (6 bases). This CDR3 is 12 amino acids long. CDR1 MNHEY and CDR2 SVGAGI come from the germline V gene. The V end was cut by 6 bases, the J end by 7 bases, with 12 bases between. CDR3 protein: CASRIGDTGYTF. DNA for the CDR3: TGTGCCAGCAGGATAGGGGACACTGGCTACACCTTC.

The genes are TRBV4-1 and TRBJ2-3; 7 bases line up with TRBD1. V dropped 1 base and J dropped 6; count of bases not matched to a gene: 7. Germline V gene data show CDR1 as MGHRA and CDR2 as YSYEKL. The CDR3 loop spans 15 amino acids. The CDR3 reads CASSQAHRGQDTQYF. The CDR3, as DNA: TGCGCCAGCAGCCAAGCCCACAGGGGTCAGGATACGCAGTATTTT.

The genes are TRBV5-1 and TRBJ1-2; possible D gene TRBD1, 6 bases. CDR3 length equals 14 residues. Germline V gene sequence: CDR1 SGHRS, CDR2 YFSETQ. Trimming took 0 bases from V and 2 from J, leaving 8 bases between them. The CDR3 spells CASSLGTVNYGYTF. CDR3 nucleotides: TGCGCCAGCAGCTTGGGGACAGTAAACTATGGCTACACCTTC.

The chain is built from TRBV9 and TRBJ2-1; no reliable D call. The germline V and J ends were trimmed by 0 bases and 7 bases, with 14 bases remaining between them. CDR1 and CDR2 (germline): SGDLS, YYNGEE. This CDR3 spans 15 amino acids. The CDR3 nucleotides read TGTGCCAGCAGCGTAGATCTCGCGGCAAGGAATGAGCAGTTCTTC. It translates to CASSVDLAARNEQFF.

The V gene is TRBV19, the J gene TRBJ2-5, with 7 positions matching TRBD1. Looked up from germline, CDR1 is LNHDA and CDR2 is SQIVND (reference sequence). CDR3 length equals 15 residues. Trimming at V came to 5 bases and at J to 5 bases, leaving 11 bases not matched to a gene. The chain's CDR3 is CASSADRVVGETQYF. CDR3 DNA sequence: TGTGCCAGTAGTGCCGACAGGGTGGTCGGCGAGACCCAGTACTTC.

This rearrangement joins TRBV5-1 to TRBJ1-1; D remains ambiguous. CDR1 and CDR2 from the germline V gene are SGHRS and YFSETQ. The CDR3 spans 14 residues. V lost 4 bases and J 4 bases, leaving 14 bases between the germline ends. The CDR3 DNA reads TGCGCCAGCAGCAACCAGTTGGTGGGCACTGAAGCTTTCTTT. It translates to CASSNQLVGTEAFF. The entire variable domain, with the rest obtained from reference TRBV5-1 and TRBJ1-1, is as follows: KAGVTQTPRYLIKTRGQQVTLSCSPISGHRSVSWYQQTPGQGLQFLFEYFSETQRNKGNFPGRFSGRQFSNSRSEMNVSTLELGDSALYLCASSNQLVGTEAFFGQGTRLTVV.

The chain has TRBV24-1 and TRBJ2-2, with D possibly called TRBD1 or TRBD2 (5 bases each). This CDR3 is built from 15 residues. Per germline, CDR1 KGHDR and CDR2 SFDVKD. V lost 5 bases to trimming and J lost 0 bases, with 9 bases between them. The CDR3 loop reads CATSGGGPNTGELFF. The CDR3 nucleotides read TGTGCCACCAGTGGTGGGGGTCCGAACACCGGGGAGCTGTTTTTT.

This clone showed up just once. The chain combines TRBV27 with TRBJ1-5; 8 nucleotides line up with TRBD1. V was clipped by 5 bases and J by 3 bases; unmatched bases: 6. The CDR3 runs 15 residues. Germline V gives CDR1 MNHEY, CDR2 SMNVEV (reference sequence). CDR3 residues: CASSTRTGINQPQHF. The CDR3 DNA reads TGTGCCAGCAGTACCAGGACAGGGATCAATCAGCCCCAGCATTTT.

V is TRBV18 and J is TRBJ1-2, with D perhaps TRBD1 (5 bases). CDR1 and CDR2 (germline): KGHSH, LQKENI. V was pared by 2 bases and J by 7 bases, with 11 bases between. This CDR3 has 13 amino acids. The CDR3 here is CASSPRDVPGYTF. The CDR3 coding sequence is TGTGCCAGCTCACCAAGGGACGTTCCTGGCTACACCTTC.

The V call is TRBV25-1, the J call TRBJ1-1; D perhaps matches TRBD1 (5 bases). V lost 3 bases and J lost 11, with 10 bases in between. This CDR3 has 11 residues. CDR1 MGHDK and CDR2 SYGVNS come from the germline V gene. CDR3 in DNA: TGTGCCAGCAGTGATGGGGGGAGGGCTTTCTTT. It codes for CASSDGGRAFF.

A few counts support this clone. The rearrangement joins TRBV6-5 to TRBJ1-5, with 8 bases lining up with TRBD1. The CDR3 totals 13 residues. V lost 8 bases, J lost 3 bases, and 3 bases stayed unmatched. CDR1 and CDR2 (germline): MNHEY, SVGAGI. Here the CDR3 reads CASRTGNNQPQHF. In DNA form, the CDR3 reads TGTGCCAGCCGGACAGGGAACAATCAGCCCCAGCATTTT.

This clone has just one count. This rearrangement joins TRBV19 to TRBJ1-3; no clear D gene. The CDR3 spans 14 residues. Trimming stripped 4 bases from V and 0 bases from J, with 7 bases between. Germline V gives CDR1 LNHDA, CDR2 SQIVND (reference sequence). In DNA form, the CDR3 reads TGTGCCAGTAGTAGGGCAAACTCTGGAAACACCATATATTTT. As protein: CASSRANSGNTIYF.

The chain's CDR3 is CASSPGTGGEAFF. The CDR3 bases are TGTGCCAGCAGCCCGGGGACAGGGGGCGAGGCTTTCTTT. V is TRBV7-3 and J is TRBJ1-1; 12 bases fit TRBD1. Germline values: CDR1 SGHTA, CDR2 FQGTGA. The J segment lost 11 bases and the V segment lost 5 bases, leaving 6 bases of the junction unmatched. The CDR3 has 13 amino acids. Variable domain in full (rest from reference TRBV7-3 and TRBJ1-1): GAGVSQTPSNKVTEKGKYVELRCDPISGHTALYWYRQSLGQGPEFLIYFQGTGAADDSGLPNDRFFAVRPEGSVSTLKIQRTERGDSAVYLCASSPGTGGEAFFGQGTRLTVV.

The rearrangement links TRBV30 to TRBJ1-3, with a tentative D call TRBD1 (5 bases). This CDR3 is built from 14 residues. The germline CDR1 and CDR2 sequences are GTSNPN and SVGIG (reference sequence). The V gene lost 5 bases and the J gene lost 4 bases, with 15 bases spanning the gap. The CDR3 DNA reads TGTGCCTGGGCTTTAGGGACGAGGGGAAACACCATATATTTT. Amino acids: CAWALGTRGNTIYF.

The V gene is TRBV9, the J gene TRBJ2-3; D may match TRBD1 or TRBD2 (5 bases each). The CDR3 contains 16 residues. CDR1 is SGDLS, CDR2 YYNGEE, per germline. The V gene lost 2 bases and the J gene lost 1 base, with 14 bases spanning the gap. The CDR3, as DNA: TGTGCCAGCAGCGTTGGGGGTCTTACTCGCACAGATACGCAGTATTTT. Amino acid sequence: CASSVGGLTRTDTQYF.

The J gene is TRBJ2-2, the V gene TRBV21-1. TRBV21-1 is described as a pseudogene. The CDR3 is 13 residues long. Here the CDR3 DNA reads TGTGCCAGCAGCGGACCGAACACCGGGGAGCTGTTTTTT. Protein: CASSGPNTGELFF.

The chain carries TRBV27 and TRBJ1-4; 7 bases fit TRBD1. The junction had 5 bases not matched to a gene; V was cut back by 2 bases and J by 8 bases. The CDR3 has 14 amino acids. Germline lookup yields CDR1 MNHEY and CDR2 SMNVEV (reference sequence). CDR3 sequence (DNA): TGTGCCAGCAGTTTAGACAGGGTTGGGGAAAAACTGTTTTTT. Translation gives CASSLDRVGEKLFF. Supplemented by reference TRBV27 and TRBJ1-4, the full variable domain reads EAQVTQNPRYLITVTGKKLTVTCSQNMNHEYMSWYRQDPGLGLRQIYYSMNVEVTDKGDVPEGYKVSRKEKRNFPLILESPSPNQTSLYFCASSLDRVGEKLFFGSGTQLSVL.

The V gene is TRBV6-5, the J gene TRBJ2-3; 7 bases line up with TRBD2. The CDR3 sequence is 14 residues long. Germline trimming cut 7 bases from V and 5 bases from J; bases unmatched to any gene: 9. Per germline, CDR1 MNHEY and CDR2 SVGAGI. The CDR3 spells CASTAGTQGDTQYF. In DNA, the CDR3 is TGTGCCAGCACAGCGGGGACCCAGGGAGATACGCAGTATTTT.

The chain uses TRBV5-1 and TRBJ2-1, with 7 bases aligning to TRBD2. V lost 2 bases and J lost 2; bases outside the gene matches: 7. There are 16 residues in the CDR3. The V gene's germline CDR1 is SGHRS and CDR2 YFSETQ. CDR3 loop: CASSLAGRPAYNEQFF. Written as DNA, the CDR3 is TGCGCCAGCAGCTTAGCGGGGAGGCCCGCCTACAATGAGCAGTTCTTC.

J is TRBJ1-1 and V is TRBV3-1 (or the pseudogene TRBV3-2), with 8 bases identical to TRBD1. CDR3 length equals 15 residues. CDR1 LGHDT and CDR2 YNNKEL come from the germline V gene (reference sequence). Losses at the gene ends were 4 bases for V and 3 bases for J; bases not matched to a gene: 7. CDR3 region: CASSLRQGFYTEAFF. The DNA of the CDR3 is TGTGCCAGCAGCCTGCGACAGGGGTTCTACACTGAAGCTTTCTTT.

This clone was seen only once. The genes are TRBV30 and TRBJ1-2; 10 nucleotides agree with TRBD1. CDR3 length equals 13 residues. V gave up 5 bases and J gave up 8 bases; unmatched junction bases: 8. From germline, CDR1 is GTSNPN and CDR2 SVGIG (reference sequence). CDR3 protein: CAWARDRGGGYTF. The CDR3 nucleotides read TGTGCCTGGGCCCGGGACAGGGGTGGAGGCTACACCTTC.

The V and J genes are TRBV14 and TRBJ1-1, with 8 bases that match TRBD1. There are 17 residues in the CDR3. The germline V gene encodes CDR1 SGHDN and CDR2 FVKESK. J lost 0 bases, V lost 4 bases, and 10 bases had no gene match. The CDR3 DNA reads TGTGCCAGCAGCCTCCCTCGGGACAGGACATTGAACACTGAAGCTTTCTTT. Translated, it gives CASSLPRDRTLNTEAFF.

This clone was counted a single time. This chain joins TRBV4-1 and TRBJ2-5, with D hard to call. The CDR3 spans 14 residues. Per the germline V gene, CDR1 is MGHRA and CDR2 is YSYEKL. V lost 1 base and J lost 3, with 9 bases in between. The CDR3 nucleotides are TGCGCCAGCAGCCAAGTGGGTTGGGAAGAGACCCAGTACTTC. This sequence encodes CASSQVGWEETQYF.

CDR3 DNA: TGTGCCAGCAGTTTAAGGGATAGCACTGAAGCTTTCTTT. Its translation is CASSLRDSTEAFF. This chain uses TRBV12-3 or TRBV12-4 with TRBJ1-1, with no clear D. V was shortened by 2 bases and J by 4 bases, with 8 bases between the two germline ends. This CDR3 has 13 residues.